Listed below are T cell receptor beta chains from one sample, sequenced in a study of early T cells in non-severe SARS-CoV-2 infection. TCRdb reprocessed the 5' RACE reads with MiXCR, giving one entry per CDR3 protein. The sample lists tens of thousands of distinct CDR3 sequences; roughly 10% were seen once. Sequencing used whole blood. The receptors were sampled from an adult who was a healthcare worker with PCR-confirmed SARS-CoV-2 infection or an uninfected control (not recorded which). The CDR3 runs from the conserved cysteine through the conserved F or W. A D gene is named only where the DNA matches it firmly. Part of the rows lack a size; the others show once, few, many or a class for expanded clones.

clone_size,j_call,d_call,v_call,cdr3_aa,cdr3_nt
medium-sized,TRBJ2-3,TRBD2,TRBV6-4,CASSELAGADTQYF,TGTGCCAGCAGTGAACTAGCGGGAGCAGATACGCAGTATTTT
many,TRBJ1-5,.,TRBV3-1,CASSQGRNQPQHF,TGTGCCAGCAGCCAAGGACGGAATCAGCCCCAGCATTTT
.,TRBJ1-2,.,TRBV12-3/TRBV12-4,CASSLRGIGYGYTF,TGTGCCAGCAGTTTAAGGGGAATCGGCTATGGCTACACCTTC
few,TRBJ1-3,.,TRBV12-3/TRBV12-4,CASSSRTVSGNTIYF,TGTGCCAGCAGTTCACGGACGGTCTCTGGAAACACCATATATTTT
.,TRBJ1-3,.,TRBV7-9,CASSLEISENTIYF,TGTGCCAGCAGCTTAGAGATCTCTGAAAACACCATATATTTT
.,TRBJ2-2,.,TRBV2,CASRTGSNTGELFF,TGTGCCAGCAGAACAGGGTCGAACACCGGGGAGCTGTTTTTT
few,TRBJ2-5,.,TRBV5-1,CASSRRVRETQYF,TGCGCCAGCAGCCGGAGGGTCCGCGAGACCCAGTACTTC
many,TRBJ1-1,TRBD1,TRBV3-1,CASSQDQQGARAFF,TGTGCCAGCAGCCAAGATCAACAGGGGGCGCGGGCTTTCTTT
.,TRBJ2-7,.,TRBV6-5,CASSTGTPSEQYF,TGTGCCAGCAGTACCGGGACCCCCAGTGAGCAGTACTTC
few,TRBJ2-3,.,TRBV25-1,CASSGRTVTQYF,TGTGCCAGCAGTGGCCGGACAGTCACGCAGTATTTT
few,TRBJ1-1,.,TRBV29-1,CSAVDEKKNTEAFF,TGCAGCGCCGTGGACGAAAAAAAGAACACTGAAGCTTTCTTT
many,TRBJ1-2,TRBD1,TRBV5-1,CASSLLGQGSYGYTF,TGCGCCAGCAGCTTGTTGGGACAGGGGTCCTATGGCTACACCTTC
many,TRBJ2-2,.,TRBV30,CAWRIRTATGELFF,TGTGCCTGGAGAATCCGGACCGCTACCGGGGAGCTGTTTTTT
few,TRBJ2-1,TRBD2,TRBV28,CASRPQTSPAISFF,TGTGCCAGCAGACCGCAGACTAGCCCGGCGATCTCGTTCTTC
many,TRBJ2-7,TRBD1,TRBV3-1,CASSPAGPGQGIYEQYF,TGTGCCAGCAGCCCCGCCGGGCCGGGACAGGGTATTTACGAGCAGTACTTC
.,TRBJ2-5,TRBD1,TRBV20-1,CGGAGTEETQYF,TGCGGGGGAGCCGGGACAGAAGAGACCCAGTACTTC
.,TRBJ2-7,.,TRBV10-2,CASSDRGDYEQYF,TGCGCCAGCAGTGACAGGGGGGACTACGAGCAGTACTTC
many,TRBJ2-7,TRBD1,TRBV7-9,CASSLSGRGYEQYF,TGTGCCAGCAGCTTATCGGGCAGGGGGTACGAGCAGTACTTC
many,TRBJ1-1,.,TRBV5-4,CASSLVGGNTEAFF,TGTGCCAGCAGCTTGGTTGGGGGAAACACTGAAGCTTTCTTT
few,TRBJ2-7,TRBD1,TRBV28,CASSLPQGAGSYEQYF,TGTGCCAGCAGTTTACCTCAGGGGGCTGGGTCCTACGAGCAGTACTTC
.,TRBJ2-7,TRBD1,TRBV7-9,CASSLPPGTGGRREQYF,TGTGCCAGCAGCTTACCCCCCGGGACAGGGGGCCGTAGAGAGCAGTACTTC
.,TRBJ2-1,TRBD2,TRBV11-3,CASSSGSGRSYNEQFF,TGTGCCAGCAGCTCTGGGAGCGGGAGAAGCTACAATGAGCAGTTCTTC
many,TRBJ1-2,.,TRBV3-1,CASSQGGREGGYTF,TGTGCCAGCAGCCAAGGTGGGAGGGAAGGTGGCTACACCTTC
few,TRBJ2-3,.,TRBV5-1,CASSLNWGTSTDTQYF,TGCGCCAGCAGCCTCAATTGGGGAACGAGCACAGATACGCAGTATTTT
many,TRBJ2-7,.,TRBV18,CASSPTSGSSYEQYF,TGTGCCAGCTCACCGACATCCGGGAGCTCCTACGAGCAGTACTTC
few,TRBJ1-1,TRBD1,TRBV7-9,CASSLVQGAGPTEAFF,TGTGCCAGCAGCTTAGTCCAGGGGGCTGGGCCCACTGAAGCTTTCTTT
many,TRBJ2-3,.,TRBV5-1,CASSSQSRSDTQYF,TGCGCCAGCAGCTCACAATCCCGGTCTGATACGCAGTATTTT
.,TRBJ1-4,TRBD1,TRBV9,CASSADRAPNEKLFF,TGTGCCAGCAGCGCGGACAGGGCGCCTAATGAAAAACTGTTTTTT
few,TRBJ1-1,.,TRBV12-3/TRBV12-4,CASRLGMMDTEAFF,TGTGCCAGCCGGTTAGGAATGATGGACACTGAAGCTTTCTTT
.,TRBJ2-7,TRBD1,TRBV7-2,CASSPRGQEIDEQYF,TGTGCCAGCAGCCCTCGCGGACAGGAAATCGACGAGCAGTACTTC
many,TRBJ2-7,.,TRBV11-2,CALTEQRFYEQYF,TGTGCCCTAACGGAGCAACGGTTCTACGAGCAGTACTTC
few,TRBJ1-5,.,TRBV10-2,CASSTDSFNQPQHF,TGCGCCAGCAGCACGGACAGTTTCAATCAGCCCCAGCATTTT
many,TRBJ1-5,.,TRBV28,CASRIQEAVQPQHF,TGTGCCAGCAGGATACAGGAGGCGGTACAGCCCCAGCATTTT
few,TRBJ1-2,.,TRBV7-9,CASSWGASDGYTF,TGTGCCAGCAGCTGGGGGGCTTCCGATGGCTACACCTTC
.,TRBJ1-1,.,TRBV27,CASSLSPGTEAFF,TGTGCCAGCAGTTTATCCCCCGGTACTGAAGCTTTCTTT
.,TRBJ1-2,TRBD1,TRBV29-1,CSGIRGRDGYTF,TGCAGCGGGATCAGGGGGAGGGATGGCTACACCTTC
.,TRBJ1-2,.,TRBV14,CASSHDIYGYTF,TGTGCCAGCAGCCATGACATCTATGGCTACACCTTC
few,TRBJ2-7,.,TRBV6-1,CASSDDLGNEQYF,TGTGCCAGCAGTGACGACTTAGGGAACGAGCAGTACTTC
many,TRBJ1-5,.,TRBV30,CAWSLQGNQPQHF,TGTGCCTGGAGTTTGCAGGGGAATCAGCCCCAGCATTTT
few,TRBJ1-5,TRBD1,TRBV28,CASSSRDRPGQPQHF,TGTGCCAGCAGTTCCCGGGACAGGCCTGGCCAGCCCCAGCATTTT
.,TRBJ2-2,TRBD1,TRBV11-2,CASSIPGQGASGELFF,TGTGCCAGCAGCATCCCGGGACAGGGGGCGTCCGGGGAGCTGTTTTTT
.,TRBJ2-7,TRBD1,TRBV29-1,CSAGEKTGRYEQYF,TGCAGCGCTGGGGAAAAGACAGGGAGATACGAGCAGTACTTC
.,TRBJ2-7,TRBD1,TRBV28,CASSEQPGQGREQYF,TGTGCCAGCAGTGAGCAGCCGGGACAGGGTCGCGAGCAGTACTTC
.,TRBJ1-6,TRBD1,TRBV10-3,CAISESTGLGSPLPF,TGTGCCATCAGTGAGTCGACAGGGCTGGGATCACCCCTCCCCTTT
.,TRBJ1-1,TRBD1,TRBV18,CASSSSGGTEAFF,TGTGCCAGCTCGTCCTCAGGGGGCACTGAAGCTTTCTTT